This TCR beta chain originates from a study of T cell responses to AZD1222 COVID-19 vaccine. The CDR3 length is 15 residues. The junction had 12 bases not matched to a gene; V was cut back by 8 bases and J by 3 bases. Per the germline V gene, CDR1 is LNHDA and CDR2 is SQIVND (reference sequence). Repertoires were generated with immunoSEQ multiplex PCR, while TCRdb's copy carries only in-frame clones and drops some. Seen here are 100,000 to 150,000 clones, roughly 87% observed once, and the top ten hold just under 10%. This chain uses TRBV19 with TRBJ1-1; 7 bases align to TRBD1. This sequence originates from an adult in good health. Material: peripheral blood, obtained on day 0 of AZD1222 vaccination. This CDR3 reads CASLGLTGRDTEAFF. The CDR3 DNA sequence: TGTGCCAGTCTAGGATTGACAGGGAGGGACACTGAAGCTTTCTTT.